This T cell receptor beta chain was documented in a study of T cell changes during pregnancy in multiple sclerosis. Germline lookup yields CDR1 SGHNT and CDR2 YYREEE (reference sequence). CDR3 size: 13 residues. Trimming pared 0 bases from V and 9 bases from J, leaving 10 bases between. This clone was recorded only once. The repertoire was sequenced with immunoSEQ multiplex PCR; TCRdb's copy has only in-frame clones and lacks some. The sample records about 46,000 clones, 91% being singletons. The starting material was CD8+ T cells from peripheral blood mononuclear cells, obtained after pregnancy. The chain employs TRBV5-4 and TRBJ2-1; weak D call: TRBD1 (6 bases). This receptor was taken from a female donor with multiple sclerosis, enrolled in a pregnancy study. The DNA for the CDR3 is TGTGCCAGCAGCTTGGGACAGGCCGGTGAGCAGTTCTTC. Its translation: CASSLGQAGEQFF.